This T cell receptor (beta chain) is from a study of shared clonotypes between healthy human individuals. Study results and limitations: A few donors had around 5.2% of their naive CD4 clonotypes in common.

A remark on this clone: Its antigen is currently unknown.

Caucasian adults living in Nashville, Tennessee, provided all samples. Investigators divided CD4+ cells into CD45RA+ naive and CD45RA-negative memory subsets. Sorted-subset replicate PCR reactions contained 200 ng DNA, corresponding to tens of thousands of T cell genomes. TCRdb's table, derived via immunoSEQ multiplex PCR, lists solely in-frame clones and lacks some. The data show 2,500,000 or so clones, with more than 90% seen just once and 0.13% to 0.15% held by the top ten. The J segment lost 5 bases and the V segment lost 8 bases, leaving 6 bases of the junction unmatched. Germline CDR1 and CDR2: MGHDK and SYGVNS. This CDR3 has 13 residues.

The chain links TRBV25-1 to TRBJ1-1; TRBD1 matches at 9 bases. Input material: naive CD4+ T cells sorted from blood. The subset is: CD45RA+ positively selected. The receptor was derived from a man between 18 and 29 years old in good health. The DNA for the CDR3 is TGTGCCAGCCTCGACAGGGGGAGGACTGAAGCTTTCTTT. Translated, it gives CASLDRGRTEAFF.